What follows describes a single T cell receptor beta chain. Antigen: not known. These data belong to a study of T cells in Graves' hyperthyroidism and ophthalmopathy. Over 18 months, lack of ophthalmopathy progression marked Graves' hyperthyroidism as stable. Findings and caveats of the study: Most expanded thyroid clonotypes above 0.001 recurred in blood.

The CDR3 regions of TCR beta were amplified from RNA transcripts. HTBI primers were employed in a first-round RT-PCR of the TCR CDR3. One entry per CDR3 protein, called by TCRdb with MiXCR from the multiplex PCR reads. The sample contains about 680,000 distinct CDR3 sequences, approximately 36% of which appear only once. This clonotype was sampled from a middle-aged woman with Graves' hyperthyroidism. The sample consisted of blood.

CDR3 coding DNA: TGTGCCATCAGTGAGACAAGTCGCGGGACCCATGGCTACACCTTC. Amino acid sequence: CAISETSRGTHGYTF. The V call is TRBV10-3, the J call TRBJ1-2; a weak D match, TRBD1 (5 bases). Germline V gene data show CDR1 as ENHRY and CDR2 as SYGVKD. The germline V and J ends were trimmed by 2 bases and 6 bases, with 16 bases remaining between them. The CDR3 is 15 residues long.